Listed below are T cell receptor beta chains from one sample, sequenced in a study of blood T cells in healthy people across ages. TCRdb ran MiXCR on the 5' RACE reads and lists one entry per CDR3 protein. The table lists hundreds of thousands of distinct CDR3 sequences, less than 25% of them singletons, with 7.5% to 9% in the top ten. The same data also contributed to another study, on T cells of mothers and their children.

The sample was blood. These receptors all stem from a boy between 5 and 17 years old in good health. Each CDR3 is given with its conserved first and last residue. A D gene is named only where the DNA matches it firmly. Clone size appears in some rows only: once, few, many, or a class for an expanded clone.

d_call	clone_size	v_call	j_call	cdr3_nt	cdr3_aa
-	few	TRBV5-6	TRBJ2-3	TGTGCCAGCAGCTTGCGGACTCTAACTAGCACAGATACGCAGTATTTT	CASSLRTLTSTDTQYF
TRBD2	few	TRBV28	TRBJ2-7	TGTGCCAGCAGTTTCTTCGGGGTAGCGGGCTCCTACGAGCAGTACTTC	CASSFFGVAGSYEQYF
-	-	TRBV7-8	TRBJ1-1	TGTGCCAGCAGCTTAGAAGCAGGGACGGGCACTGAAGCTTTCTTT	CASSLEAGTGTEAFF
TRBD2	-	TRBV14	TRBJ2-7	TGTGCCAGCAGCCAAGAACTAGCGGGCATCGACGAGCAGTACTTC	CASSQELAGIDEQYF
-	few	TRBV10-3	TRBJ2-5	TGTGCCATCAGTGAGTCTATTGGGTTGGGGCAAGAGACCCAGTACTTC	CAISESIGLGQETQYF
-	few	TRBV7-2	TRBJ1-6	TGTGCCAGCAGCTTTTTCCACGGTTCACCCCTCCACTTT	CASSFFHGSPLHF
-	-	TRBV6-2/TRBV6-3	TRBJ2-3	TGTGCCAGCAGTTTTGTGCGCCCGGGGCTTAACACAGATACGCAGTATTTT	CASSFVRPGLNTDTQYF
-	few	TRBV7-9	TRBJ2-1	TGCGCCAGCAGCCCCCAGGGCGGTTCGGGTGTCAATGAGCAGTTCTTC	CASSPQGGSGVNEQFF
-	-	TRBV18	TRBJ2-1	TGTGCCAGCTCACCGGCAACGGTTGAGGACGAAGACTTTAATGAGCAGTTCTTC	CASSPATVEDEDFNEQFF
TRBD2	few	TRBV6-2/TRBV6-3	TRBJ2-1	TGTGCCAGCAGTTACCCCCGGGGTCAAGCGGGAGTTGCTGAGCAGTTCTTC	CASSYPRGQAGVAEQFF
-	few	TRBV30	TRBJ1-1	TGTGCCTGGAGTGTGGCCAGGGGGAACACTGAAGCTTTCTTT	CAWSVARGNTEAFF
-	-	TRBV7-6	TRBJ2-5	TGTGCCAGCAGCTTAGCGCCTGAGCGGAGCCTCCAAGAGACCCAGTACTTC	CASSLAPERSLQETQYF
-	few	TRBV28	TRBJ1-2	TGTGCCAGCAGTTTGACCTCCCGAGGCTATGGCTACACCTTC	CASSLTSRGYGYTF
TRBD2	-	TRBV14	TRBJ2-5	TGTGCCAGCAGCCACGGACTAGCGGGGTCGACCCGGGAGACCCAGTACTTC	CASSHGLAGSTRETQYF
-	-	TRBV15	TRBJ2-7	TGTGCCACCAGCAGATTTGGGGCCTACGAGCAGTACTTC	CATSRFGAYEQYF
TRBD2	few	TRBV5-1	TRBJ2-3	TGCGCCAGCAGCTTGGAAGGACTAGCGGCGAGCACAGATACGCAGTATTTT	CASSLEGLAASTDTQYF
-	few	TRBV9	TRBJ2-5	TGTGCCAGCGGAAGAGGGCCCCAAGAGACCCAGTACTTC	CASGRGPQETQYF
TRBD1	-	TRBV5-4	TRBJ2-3	TGTGCCAGCAGCCTGAGACAGGGGGTAGCAGATACGCAGTATTTT	CASSLRQGVADTQYF
-	-	TRBV5-1	TRBJ1-4	TGCGCCAGCAGCTTGGGGCAGCCTGAAAAACTGTTTTTT	CASSLGQPEKLFF
TRBD2	-	TRBV12-3/TRBV12-4	TRBJ2-7	TGTGCCAGCAGTCCCTCCGGGACTAGACCCTCCTACGAGCAGTACTTC	CASSPSGTRPSYEQYF
-	-	TRBV28	TRBJ1-4	TGTGCCAGCAGTTTACCCTCCAGGGGCGAAAAACTGTTTTTT	CASSLPSRGEKLFF
-	-	TRBV29-1	TRBJ2-5	TGCAGCGTTGAAGTAGGGCGGTCCTTC	CSVEVGRSF
-	few	TRBV29-1	TRBJ2-2	TGCAGCGTTACAGGGGGGAGGGCCGGGGAGCTGTTTTTT	CSVTGGRAGELFF
TRBD1	-	TRBV6-5	TRBJ2-7	TGTGCCAGCAAGCGGGACAGGGATATCTACGAGCAGTACTTC	CASKRDRDIYEQYF
-	-	TRBV5-1	TRBJ2-2	TGCGCCAGCAGCTCCGCGGGACAGAACACCGGGGAGCTGTTTTTT	CASSSAGQNTGELFF
TRBD1	few	TRBV7-2	TRBJ2-7	TGTGCCAGCAGCTCCAGACAGGGGGCGAAGGCGGGAGGTACGACCTACGAGCAGTACTTC	CASSSRQGAKAGGTTYEQYF
TRBD2	-	TRBV2	TRBJ2-1	TGTGCCACCAACGCACTGGGACTAGCGGCTAATGAGCAGTTCTTC	CATNALGLAANEQFF
TRBD1	few	TRBV11-2	TRBJ2-3	TGTGCCAGCAGCTTTGCCGACAGGGCAGATACGCAGTATTTT	CASSFADRADTQYF
-	few	TRBV5-5	TRBJ1-2	TGTGCCAGCAGCTTGGGAGGGTTCTATGGCTACACCTTC	CASSLGGFYGYTF
-	few	TRBV29-1	TRBJ2-7	TGCAGCGGCGCTACTAGTCCGGGGGACGAGCAGTACTTC	CSGATSPGDEQYF
-	many	TRBV3-1	TRBJ2-7	TGTGCCAGCAGCCAAGATGCGGGGTCTTCCTACGAGCAGTACTTC	CASSQDAGSSYEQYF
-	-	TRBV20-1	TRBJ2-7	TGCAGTGCTAGTCGTCACGAGCAGTACTTC	CSASRHEQYF
-	-	TRBV5-1	TRBJ1-1	TGCGCCAGCAGTCTCCGGGGGGGCTCTGAAGCTTTCTTT	CASSLRGGSEAFF
-	-	TRBV12-3/TRBV12-4	TRBJ1-4	TGTGCCAGCAGTCCGCAGGGTATCAATGAAAAACTGTTTTTT	CASSPQGINEKLFF
-	-	TRBV12-3/TRBV12-4	TRBJ1-1	TGTGCCAGCAGTTTTTATGGAGGCAGTGAAGCTTTCTTT	CASSFYGGSEAFF
TRBD1	-	TRBV4-2	TRBJ2-3	TGTGCCAGCAGCCGGTGGGACAGGGAATTAATCACAGATACGCAGTATTTT	CASSRWDRELITDTQYF
-	once	TRBV3-1	TRBJ1-1	TGTGCCAGCAGCCAATCGGGGTACCCTGAAGCTTTCTTT	CASSQSGYPEAFF
-	many	TRBV4-1	TRBJ2-7	TGCGCCAGCAGCGCGCAGGGGACCTCCTACGAGCAGTACTTC	CASSAQGTSYEQYF
TRBD1	many	TRBV6-6	TRBJ1-1	TGTGCCAGCAGTACACAGGGGATGCCTGAAGCTTTCTTT	CASSTQGMPEAFF
-	few	TRBV19	TRBJ2-5	TGTGCCAGTAGTATTGCGACGGTGAAAGAGACCCAGTACTTC	CASSIATVKETQYF
TRBD2	-	TRBV20-1	TRBJ2-5	TGCAGTGCTAGTCCGGCTAGCGGGAGGAAAGAGACCCAGTACTTC	CSASPASGRKETQYF
-	few	TRBV6-5	TRBJ1-1	TGTGCCAGCAGTTACTCGACATCAGGGGACACTGAAGCTTTCTTT	CASSYSTSGDTEAFF
-	few	TRBV6-6	TRBJ1-4	TGTGCCAGCAGTTACTCAAGACCTTGGGATGAAAAACTGGTTTTT	CASSYSRPWDEKLVF
TRBD2	-	TRBV29-1	TRBJ2-3	TGCAGCGTTGGTGGCGGGAGGGGCCCCCCAGATACGCAGTATTTT	CSVGGGRGPPDTQYF
TRBD1	-	TRBV7-6	TRBJ2-4	TGTGCCAGCAGCTCCCGGACCCAGACAGGGAGACTGGCCAAAAACATTCAGTACTTC	CASSSRTQTGRLAKNIQYF
TRBD1	-	TRBV4-1	TRBJ1-3	TGCGCCAGCAGCCAAGAGACAGGGGCTTTCAACACCATATATTTT	CASSQETGAFNTIYF